The T cell receptor (beta chain) under discussion was sequenced for a study of CD8+CD57+ T cells in acquired aplastic anemia. Study as a whole: Healthy donors yielded some 10 million CD4+ cell reads on average. Study results and caveats: Controls did not differ significantly from patients in CD8+ Simpson's diversity. Patients shared twenty-nine CD8+ CDR3 sequences with controls.

This clonotype was seen ten or more times. The antigen remains unidentified. The V and J ends lost 5 bases and 4 bases, in that order; junction bases with no gene match: 6. In germline, CDR1 is LNHDA, CDR2 SQIVND (reference sequence). This CDR3 has 14 residues. Template material for TCR beta VDJ and CDR3 profiling consisted of genomic DNA. TCRdb reanalysed the reads using MiXCR and keeps one entry per CDR3 protein. The sample has fewer than 250,000 distinct CDR3 sequences, roughly 56% seen once. The chain uses TRBV19 and TRBJ2-7; TRBD1 matches at 9 bases. The sequencing sample was made of sorted CD4+, CD8+, or CD8+CD57+ T cells (not recorded which) from PBMCs. The origin of this receptor is a human donor in good health, serving as a control. For the CDR3, the DNA is TGTGCCAGTAGTGTACCGGGACAGGGTTACGAGCAGTACTTC. It codes for CASSVPGQGYEQYF.